The rows below give T cell receptor beta chains drawn from one sample of a study of cytomegalovirus exposure and HLA in healthy donors. Here immunoSEQ multiplex PCR was the method, and the copy in TCRdb shows in-frame clones only, minus some. The sample has about 170,000 clones, approximately 78% seen once. Input material: PBMCs. The receptors stem from a human donor in good health. The CDR3 runs from the conserved cysteine through the conserved F or W. The D gene is left open where the match is weak. Size is stated for part of the rows, as once, few or many counts, or as a class when the clone is expanded.

j_call: TRBJ2-6
clone_size: .
v_call: TRBV10-3
d_call: TRBD2
cdr3_aa: CAISDGTSGVGANVLTF
cdr3_nt: TGTGCCATCAGTGATGGGACTAGCGGGGTCGGGGCCAACGTCCTGACTTTC

j_call: TRBJ2-3
clone_size: .
v_call: TRBV9
d_call: TRBD2
cdr3_aa: CASSISGGEGTDTQYF
cdr3_nt: TGTGCCAGCAGCATTAGCGGGGGGGAAGGCACAGATACGCAGTATTTT

j_call: TRBJ1-1
clone_size: once
v_call: TRBV27
d_call: .
cdr3_aa: CASSFSRSVGNTEAFF
cdr3_nt: TGTGCCAGCAGTTTTTCTCGTAGCGTAGGGAACACTGAAGCTTTCTTT

j_call: TRBJ2-5
clone_size: .
v_call: TRBV25-1
d_call: .
cdr3_aa: CASSLSAGRGTQYF
cdr3_nt: TGTGCCAGCAGTCTGTCGGCAGGGCGGGGGACCCAGTACTTC

j_call: TRBJ2-6
clone_size: .
v_call: TRBV15
d_call: .
cdr3_aa: CATSRDRRNSGANVLTF
cdr3_nt: TGTGCCACCAGCAGAGATCGGCGGAACTCTGGGGCCAACGTCCTGACTTTC

j_call: TRBJ1-2
clone_size: .
v_call: TRBV12-5
d_call: .
cdr3_aa: CASGYDTNYGYTF
cdr3_nt: TGTGCTAGTGGTTATGACACAAACTATGGCTACACCTTC

j_call: TRBJ2-3
clone_size: .
v_call: TRBV4-2
d_call: TRBD2
cdr3_aa: CASSQPGTSETDTQYF
cdr3_nt: TGTGCCAGCAGCCAACCTGGGACTAGCGAAACAGATACGCAGTATTTT

j_call: TRBJ2-7
clone_size: .
v_call: TRBV9
d_call: TRBD1
cdr3_aa: CASSGTGYEQYF
cdr3_nt: TGTGCCAGCAGCGGGACAGGGTACGAGCAGTACTTC

j_call: TRBJ1-1
clone_size: .
v_call: TRBV29-1
d_call: TRBD1
cdr3_aa: CSARQGGLTEAFF
cdr3_nt: TGCAGCGCCAGACAGGGGGGACTCACTGAAGCTTTCTTT

j_call: TRBJ2-7
clone_size: .
v_call: TRBV6-6
d_call: TRBD1
cdr3_aa: CASQTGTGGYEQYF
cdr3_nt: TGTGCCAGTCAAACCGGGACAGGGGGATACGAGCAGTACTTC

j_call: TRBJ2-1
clone_size: .
v_call: TRBV10-3
d_call: TRBD2
cdr3_aa: CAIRAGGHYNEQFF
cdr3_nt: TGTGCCATCAGGGCGGGGGGGCACTACAATGAGCAGTTCTTC

j_call: TRBJ1-3
clone_size: once
v_call: TRBV5-8
d_call: .
cdr3_aa: CASSLERSSGNTIYF
cdr3_nt: TGTGCCAGCAGCTTGGAACGGAGCTCTGGAAACACCATATATTTT

j_call: TRBJ2-2
clone_size: .
v_call: TRBV21-1
d_call: .
cdr3_aa: CASSKVRVIRQEDTGELFF
cdr3_nt: TGTGCCAGCAGCAAAGTACGAGTCATACGACAGGAGGACACCGGGGAGCTGTTTTTT

j_call: TRBJ2-3
clone_size: .
v_call: TRBV5-1
d_call: .
cdr3_aa: CASSLGTSTDTQYF
cdr3_nt: TGCGCCAGCAGCTTGGGTACTAGCACAGATACGCAGTATTTT

j_call: TRBJ2-1
clone_size: .
v_call: TRBV5-6
d_call: .
cdr3_aa: CASSLTGHNEQFF
cdr3_nt: TGTGCCAGCAGCTTGACCGGTCACAATGAGCAGTTCTTC

j_call: TRBJ1-2
clone_size: .
v_call: TRBV4-1
d_call: TRBD1
cdr3_aa: CASSPRDRVGYGYTF
cdr3_nt: TGCGCCAGCAGCCCCCGGGACAGGGTGGGGTATGGCTACACCTTC

j_call: TRBJ1-2
clone_size: .
v_call: TRBV9
d_call: TRBD1
cdr3_aa: CASSMGQGEYGYTF
cdr3_nt: TGTGCCAGCAGCATGGGACAGGGCGAATATGGCTACACCTTC

j_call: TRBJ2-1
clone_size: few
v_call: TRBV5-1
d_call: TRBD2
cdr3_aa: CASSLGGTTQFF
cdr3_nt: TGCGCCAGCAGCTTGGGGGGGACTACCCAGTTCTTC

j_call: TRBJ2-2
clone_size: once
v_call: TRBV25-1
d_call: TRBD1
cdr3_aa: CASSVQGDTGELFF
cdr3_nt: TGTGCCAGCAGTGTACAGGGGGACACCGGGGAGCTGTTTTTT

j_call: TRBJ1-1
clone_size: .
v_call: TRBV4-1
d_call: TRBD1
cdr3_aa: CASSQAGTGGTEAFF
cdr3_nt: TGCGCCAGCAGCCAAGCTGGGACAGGGGGCACTGAAGCTTTCTTT

j_call: TRBJ2-2
clone_size: .
v_call: TRBV7-9
d_call: .
cdr3_aa: CATSTVSTGELFF
cdr3_nt: TGTGCCACCTCGACAGTTTCCACCGGGGAGCTGTTTTTT

j_call: TRBJ2-3
clone_size: .
v_call: TRBV7-2
d_call: TRBD1
cdr3_aa: CASSLDRGDTQYF
cdr3_nt: TGTGCCAGCAGCTTAGACAGGGGAGATACGCAGTATTTT

j_call: TRBJ2-2
clone_size: few
v_call: TRBV19
d_call: .
cdr3_aa: CASTQVGVAGELFF
cdr3_nt: TGTGCCAGTACTCAAGTAGGGGTGGCCGGGGAGCTGTTTTTT

j_call: TRBJ2-1
clone_size: .
v_call: TRBV6-6
d_call: TRBD1
cdr3_aa: CASSRRTGGSNEQFF
cdr3_nt: TGTGCCAGCAGTCGTCGGACAGGGGGTTCCAATGAGCAGTTCTTC

j_call: TRBJ2-5
clone_size: .
v_call: TRBV7-9
d_call: TRBD1
cdr3_aa: CASSSRQGQRETQYF
cdr3_nt: TGTGCCAGCAGCTCTAGACAGGGCCAAAGAGAGACCCAGTACTTC

j_call: TRBJ2-1
clone_size: .
v_call: TRBV27
d_call: TRBD1
cdr3_aa: CASSFGQGIYNEQFF
cdr3_nt: TGTGCCAGCAGTTTTGGACAGGGGATTTACAATGAGCAGTTCTTC

j_call: TRBJ2-7
clone_size: few
v_call: TRBV2
d_call: .
cdr3_aa: CASRGDSRGVSYEQYF
cdr3_nt: TGTGCCAGCAGAGGGGACTCTCGCGGGGTATCCTACGAGCAGTACTTC

j_call: TRBJ1-5
clone_size: .
v_call: TRBV4-3
d_call: .
cdr3_aa: CASSQDPLSGWSNQPQHF
cdr3_nt: TGCGCCAGCAGCCAGGACCCACTTTCGGGGTGGAGCAATCAGCCCCAGCATTTT

j_call: TRBJ1-2
clone_size: .
v_call: TRBV21-1
d_call: .
cdr3_aa: CASSSPGQCTKDTVGYTF
cdr3_nt: TGTGCCAGCAGCAGTCCGGGACAGTGCACCAAAGACACCGTGGGCTACACCTTC

j_call: TRBJ2-7
clone_size: .
v_call: TRBV6-4
d_call: .
cdr3_aa: CASSDSGGRYEQYF
cdr3_nt: TGTGCCAGCAGTGACTCTGGGGGCCGCTACGAGCAGTACTTC

j_call: TRBJ1-6
clone_size: .
v_call: TRBV19
d_call: TRBD1
cdr3_aa: CASSTGTGVRNSPLHF
cdr3_nt: TGTGCCAGTTCTACCGGAACAGGGGTTCGGAATTCACCCCTCCACTTT

j_call: TRBJ2-4
clone_size: .
v_call: TRBV7-8
d_call: .
cdr3_aa: CASSQRPGIQYF
cdr3_nt: TGTGCCAGCAGCCAACGACCGGGCATTCAGTACTTC

j_call: TRBJ2-7
clone_size: .
v_call: TRBV9
d_call: .
cdr3_aa: CASSNDKSSYEQYF
cdr3_nt: TGTGCCAGCAGCAATGACAAGAGCTCCTACGAGCAGTACTTC

j_call: TRBJ2-3
clone_size: .
v_call: TRBV2
d_call: TRBD1
cdr3_aa: CASGAGGSTDTQYF
cdr3_nt: TGTGCCAGCGGGGCAGGGGGAAGCACAGATACGCAGTATTTT

j_call: TRBJ2-7
clone_size: few
v_call: TRBV7-9
d_call: .
cdr3_aa: CASSTSGASYEQYF
cdr3_nt: TGTGCCAGCAGCACGTCGGGAGCCAGCTACGAGCAGTACTTC

j_call: TRBJ1-1
clone_size: many
v_call: TRBV6-1
d_call: .
cdr3_aa: CASSQRGLNTEAFF
cdr3_nt: TGTGCCAGCAGTCAGCGGGGGCTGAACACTGAAGCTTTCTTT

j_call: TRBJ1-4
clone_size: .
v_call: TRBV27
d_call: .
cdr3_aa: CASGIREATNEKLFF
cdr3_nt: TGTGCCAGCGGCATAAGGGAGGCAACTAATGAAAAACTGTTTTTT

j_call: TRBJ2-5
clone_size: .
v_call: TRBV4-1
d_call: TRBD2
cdr3_aa: CASSQDQRGGETQYF
cdr3_nt: TGCGCCAGCAGCCAAGACCAGCGGGGGGGGGAGACCCAGTACTTC

j_call: TRBJ2-7
clone_size: few
v_call: TRBV7-7
d_call: TRBD2
cdr3_aa: CASSLELAAGEQYF
cdr3_nt: TGTGCTAGCAGCTTAGAACTAGCGGCGGGCGAGCAGTACTTC

j_call: TRBJ1-4
clone_size: .
v_call: TRBV19
d_call: .
cdr3_aa: CASSPIQGSTNEKLFF
cdr3_nt: TGTGCCAGTAGCCCGATCCAGGGGTCAACTAATGAAAAACTGTTTTTT